This T cell receptor beta chain was documented in a study of blood T cell repertoires in COVID-19. This clone was seen a handful of times. Followed over time, Seattle patients had been enrolled while infection was active. TCRdb's copy holds only in-frame clones and misses some; the assay was immunoSEQ multiplex PCR. The table records about 70,000 clones, 83% of them present only once. Between the trimmed V and J ends, which lost 2 bases and 11 bases, there was a span of 16 bases. Germline loops: CDR1 GTSNPN, CDR2 SVGIG (reference sequence). The CDR3 loop spans 14 amino acids. The chain joins TRBV30 to TRBJ1-6, with D unresolved. Material for sequencing was peripheral blood. The sequence derives from a man in his thirties or forties with COVID-19, enrolled during active disease. The CDR3 is CAWSKDPFGAPLHF. In DNA form, the CDR3 reads TGTGCCTGGAGTAAGGATCCCTTCGGGGCACCCCTCCACTTT.